This is a list of T cell receptor beta chains from one sample in a study of blood T cell repertoires in COVID-19. The repertoire was sequenced with immunoSEQ multiplex PCR; TCRdb's copy has only in-frame clones and lacks some. In the table there are approximately 220,000 clones, less than 90% of which are singletons. Input material: peripheral blood. These receptors originate from a woman aged 45-59 years with acute or convalescent COVID-19. The CDR3 runs from the conserved cysteine through the conserved F or W. The D gene is left open where the match is weak. Size values are once, few and many counts, or a class for expanded clones, and some rows have none.

J,D,V,size,DNA,CDR3
TRBJ2-5,TRBD2,TRBV7-2,.,TGTGCCAGCAGTTCCGGACTAGCGGGAGTGGAGACCCAGTACTTC,CASSSGLAGVETQYF
TRBJ2-5,TRBD1,TRBV27,.,TGTGCCAGCAGCTTAACTGGGACAGCTGAGACCCAGTACTTC,CASSLTGTAETQYF
TRBJ2-5,.,TRBV30,.,TGTGCCTGGAACAACGGGGAAGAGACCCAGTACTTC,CAWNNGEETQYF
TRBJ2-7,.,TRBV19,.,TGTGCCAGTAGTATAGCCGGAGAGAGTTACGAGCAGTACTTC,CASSIAGESYEQYF
TRBJ2-7,TRBD1,TRBV10-3,.,TGTGCCATCAAGACAGGGGAAGGGTCCTACGAGCAGTACTTC,CAIKTGEGSYEQYF
TRBJ2-1,.,TRBV19,.,TGTGCCAGTAGTCCAGCGAAGGCAGGGTTCAATGAGCAGTTCTTC,CASSPAKAGFNEQFF
TRBJ2-3,.,TRBV10-1,many,TGCGCCAGCAGTGAAGGCGGTACGCAGTATTTT,CASSEGGTQYF
TRBJ1-5,TRBD1,TRBV3-1/TRBV3-2,.,TGTGCCAGCAGCCAAGAGCAAGGGACAGGGAAGCCCCAGCATTTT,CASSQEQGTGKPQHF
TRBJ2-7,TRBD2,TRBV4-1,.,TGCGCCAGCAGCCAAGGGACTAGCGGACTCTACGAGCAGTACTTC,CASSQGTSGLYEQYF
TRBJ2-1,.,TRBV6-5,.,TGTGCCAGCAGGCGGGCGAGCTCCTACAATGAGCAGTTCTTC,CASRRASSYNEQFF
TRBJ2-3,.,TRBV6-5,.,TGTGCCAGCAGGCAGAGCACAGATACGCAGTATTTT,CASRQSTDTQYF
TRBJ2-1,.,TRBV10-3,.,TGTGCCATCAGTGGTGCAGCGGATTCCTCCTACAATGAGCAGTTCTTC,CAISGAADSSYNEQFF
TRBJ1-5,TRBD1,TRBV6-5,few,TGTGCCAGCAGGGCCTTGACAGGGGGGGCTCAGCCCCAGCATTTT,CASRALTGGAQPQHF
TRBJ1-1,.,TRBV11-2,.,TGTGCCAGCAGCTCCCCGACAGGTGAAGCTTTCTTT,CASSSPTGEAFF
TRBJ2-7,.,TRBV6-2/TRBV6-3,.,TGTGCCAGCAGTTCCCAGAAGGAGCAGTACTTC,CASSSQKEQYF
TRBJ1-1,.,TRBV25-1,.,TGTGCCAGCAGTGCGTGGAGCGATGAAGCTTTCTTT,CASSAWSDEAFF
TRBJ2-1,TRBD2,TRBV6-5,.,TGTGCCAGCACGCCTAGCGGGAGGGACGATGAGCAGTTCTTC,CASTPSGRDDEQFF
TRBJ1-2,.,TRBV6-5,few,TGTGCCAGCAGTTTTGACAGGACTTCCCAGCGGGGCTACACCTTC,CASSFDRTSQRGYTF
TRBJ2-3,TRBD2,TRBV11-3,.,TGTGCCAGCAGCTCGGACGGGACTACCGACGATACGCAGTATTTT,CASSSDGTTDDTQYF
TRBJ2-7,.,TRBV19,.,TGTGCCACCCAATCCGCTCCGGGCGAGCAGTACTTC,CATQSAPGEQYF
TRBJ2-5,.,TRBV24-1,.,TGTGCCACCAGTGATTTCAGCGGAGTTGGGGAGACCCAGTACTTC,CATSDFSGVGETQYF
TRBJ1-2,.,TRBV5-4,.,TGTGCCAGCAGCCCCCCACAGGGTCTATTATATGGCTACACCTTC,CASSPPQGLLYGYTF
TRBJ1-2,.,TRBV9,once,TGTGCCAGCAGCGCGGTTCCGGGGGGCCGCTACACCTTC,CASSAVPGGRYTF
TRBJ2-7,TRBD1,TRBV2,few,TGTGCCAGCAGTCCCTGGGGACAGGCCTACGAGCAGTACTTC,CASSPWGQAYEQYF
TRBJ2-5,.,TRBV6-2/TRBV6-3,.,TGTGCCAGCAGTAGCGCTTTGGCTGGCCAAGAGACCCAGTACTTC,CASSSALAGQETQYF
TRBJ2-3,TRBD2,TRBV9,once,TGTGCCAGCAGCTTCAAAGGAGGAGGGACTAGCGGGGCAGATACGCAGTATTTT,CASSFKGGGTSGADTQYF
TRBJ2-1,.,TRBV9,once,TGTGCCAGCAGCGTATTTGGCGGGAATCACAATGAGCAGTTCTTC,CASSVFGGNHNEQFF
TRBJ1-5,.,TRBV6-5,.,TGTGCCAGCAGGGGCAGGGATAGCAATCAGCCCCAGCATTTT,CASRGRDSNQPQHF
TRBJ2-1,TRBD2,TRBV19,.,TGTGCCAGTAGTAGCGGGGGTTCCAATGAGCAGTTCTTC,CASSSGGSNEQFF
TRBJ2-3,TRBD2,TRBV7-3,.,TGTGCCAGCAGCTTATGGGCTAGCGGGGGGGCGGATACGCAGTATTTT,CASSLWASGGADTQYF
TRBJ1-1,.,TRBV5-1,.,TGCGCCAGCAGCTCACAGGGAATAGGAAACACTGAAGCTTTCTTT,CASSSQGIGNTEAFF
TRBJ1-2,TRBD1,TRBV7-9,.,TGTGCCAGCAGCGGAGGGACAGGGGGCGAATCGAACTATGGCTACACCTTC,CASSGGTGGESNYGYTF
TRBJ2-5,TRBD1,TRBV5-1,.,TGCGCCAGCAGCTTGACCCAACAGGGGGTTGAGACCCAGTACTTC,CASSLTQQGVETQYF
TRBJ2-2,.,TRBV5-1,.,TGCGCCAGCAGCCCGGCTGGACAAAACACCGGGGAGCTGTTTTTT,CASSPAGQNTGELFF
TRBJ2-7,TRBD2,TRBV7-7,.,TGTGCCAGCAGCATGAGAGCGGGGGCCTCCTACGAGCAGTACTTC,CASSMRAGASYEQYF
TRBJ1-6,TRBD1,TRBV27,.,TGTGCCAGCAGTCTAGACAGGGGATTGCCCCTCCACTTT,CASSLDRGLPLHF